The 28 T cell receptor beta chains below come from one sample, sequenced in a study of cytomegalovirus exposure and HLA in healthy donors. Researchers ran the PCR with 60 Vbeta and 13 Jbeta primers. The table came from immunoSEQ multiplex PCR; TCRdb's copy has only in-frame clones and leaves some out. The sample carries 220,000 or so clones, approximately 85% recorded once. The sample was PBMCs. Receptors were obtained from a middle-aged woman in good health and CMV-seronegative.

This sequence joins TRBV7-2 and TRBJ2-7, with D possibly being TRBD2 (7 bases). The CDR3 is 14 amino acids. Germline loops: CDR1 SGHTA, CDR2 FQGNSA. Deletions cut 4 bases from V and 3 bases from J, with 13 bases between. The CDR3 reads CASSWGGGLYEQYF. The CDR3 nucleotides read TGTGCCAGCAGCTGGGGAGGGGGACTCTACGAGCAGTACTTC.

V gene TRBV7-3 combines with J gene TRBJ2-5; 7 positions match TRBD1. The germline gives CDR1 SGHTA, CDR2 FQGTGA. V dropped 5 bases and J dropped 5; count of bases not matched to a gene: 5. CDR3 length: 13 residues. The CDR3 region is CASSQQGWETQYF. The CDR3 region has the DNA TGTGCCAGCAGCCAACAGGGGTGGGAGACCCAGTACTTC.

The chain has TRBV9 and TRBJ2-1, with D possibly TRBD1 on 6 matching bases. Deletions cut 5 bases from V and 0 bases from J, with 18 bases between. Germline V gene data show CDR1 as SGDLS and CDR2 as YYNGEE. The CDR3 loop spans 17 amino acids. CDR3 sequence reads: CASSVGWGRSSYNEQFF. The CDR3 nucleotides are TGTGCCAGCAGTGTCGGGTGGGGGCGGAGCTCCTACAATGAGCAGTTCTTC.

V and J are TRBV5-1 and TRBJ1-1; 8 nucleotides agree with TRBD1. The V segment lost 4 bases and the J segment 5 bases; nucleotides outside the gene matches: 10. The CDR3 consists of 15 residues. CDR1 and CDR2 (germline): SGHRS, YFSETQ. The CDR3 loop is CASSTSTGARTEAFF. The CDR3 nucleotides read TGCGCCAGCAGCACTTCGACAGGGGCGAGGACTGAAGCTTTCTTT.

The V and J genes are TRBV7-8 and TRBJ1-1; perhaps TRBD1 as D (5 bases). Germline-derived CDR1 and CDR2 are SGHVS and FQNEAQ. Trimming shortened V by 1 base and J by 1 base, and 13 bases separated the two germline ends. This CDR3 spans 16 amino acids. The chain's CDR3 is CASSLVRWGRNTEAFF. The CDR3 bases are TGTGCCAGCAGCTTAGTTCGTTGGGGCCGGAACACTGAAGCTTTCTTT.

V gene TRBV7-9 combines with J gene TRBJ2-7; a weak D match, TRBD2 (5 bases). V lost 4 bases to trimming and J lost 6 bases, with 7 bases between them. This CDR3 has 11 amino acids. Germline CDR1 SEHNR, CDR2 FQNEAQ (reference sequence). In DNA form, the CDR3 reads TGTGCCAGCAGCTCCCGGGGCGAGCAGTACTTC. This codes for CASSSRGEQYF.

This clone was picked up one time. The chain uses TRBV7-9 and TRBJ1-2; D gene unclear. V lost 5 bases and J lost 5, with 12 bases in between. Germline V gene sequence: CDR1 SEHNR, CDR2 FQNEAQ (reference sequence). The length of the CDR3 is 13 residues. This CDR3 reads CASSVGSGYGYTF. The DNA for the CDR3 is TGTGCCAGCAGCGTCGGGAGTGGGTATGGCTACACCTTC.

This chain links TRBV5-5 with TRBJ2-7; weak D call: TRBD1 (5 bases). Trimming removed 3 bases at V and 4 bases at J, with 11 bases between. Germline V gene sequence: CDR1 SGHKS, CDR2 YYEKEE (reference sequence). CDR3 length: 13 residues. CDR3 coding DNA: TGTGCCAGCAGCTCAAGGACACCTTACGAGCAGTACTTC. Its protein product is CASSSRTPYEQYF.

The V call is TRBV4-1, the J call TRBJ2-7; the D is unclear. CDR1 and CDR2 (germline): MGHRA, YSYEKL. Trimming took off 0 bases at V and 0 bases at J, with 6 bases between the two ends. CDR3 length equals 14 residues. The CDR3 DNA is TGCGCCAGCAGCCAAGAATATATCTCCTACGAGCAGTACTTC. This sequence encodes CASSQEYISYEQYF.

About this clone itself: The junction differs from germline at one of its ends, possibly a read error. CDR3 loop: CSSSPEPLAGTFGYEQYF. CDR3 in DNA: TGTTCCAGCAGCCCAGAGCCCCTAGCGGGGACATTTGGGTACGAGCAGTACTTC. This chain connects TRBV7-9 to TRBJ2-7, with 9 positions matching TRBD2. Germline V gives CDR1 SEHNR, CDR2 FQNEAQ (reference sequence). The CDR3 consists of 18 residues.

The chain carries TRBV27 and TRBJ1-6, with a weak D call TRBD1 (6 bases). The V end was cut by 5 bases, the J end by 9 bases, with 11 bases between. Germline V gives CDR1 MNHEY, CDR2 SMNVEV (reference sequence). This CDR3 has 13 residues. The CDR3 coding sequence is TGTGCCAGCAGTAGACAAGGGGGTTCACCCCTCCACTTT. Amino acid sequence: CASSRQGGSPLHF.

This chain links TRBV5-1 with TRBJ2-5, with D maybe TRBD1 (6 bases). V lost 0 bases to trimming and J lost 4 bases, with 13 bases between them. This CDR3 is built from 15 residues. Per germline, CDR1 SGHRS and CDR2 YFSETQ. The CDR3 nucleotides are TGCGCCAGCAGCTTGGCTGGGGGCTTCCCAGAGACCCAGTACTTC. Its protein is CASSLAGGFPETQYF.

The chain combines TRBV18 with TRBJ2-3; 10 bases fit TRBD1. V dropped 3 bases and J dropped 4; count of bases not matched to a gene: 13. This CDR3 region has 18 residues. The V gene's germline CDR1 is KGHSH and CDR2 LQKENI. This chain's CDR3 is CASSPKGAGTGDPDTQYF. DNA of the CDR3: TGTGCCAGCTCACCCAAGGGAGCCGGGACAGGGGACCCAGATACGCAGTATTTT.

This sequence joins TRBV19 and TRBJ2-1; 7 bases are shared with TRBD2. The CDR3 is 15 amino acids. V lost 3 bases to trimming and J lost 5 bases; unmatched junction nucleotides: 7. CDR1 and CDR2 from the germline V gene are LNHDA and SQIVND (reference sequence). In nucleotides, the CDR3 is TGTGCCAGTAGTATCCAGGGAGGGCCACACAATGAGCAGTTCTTC. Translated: CASSIQGGPHNEQFF.

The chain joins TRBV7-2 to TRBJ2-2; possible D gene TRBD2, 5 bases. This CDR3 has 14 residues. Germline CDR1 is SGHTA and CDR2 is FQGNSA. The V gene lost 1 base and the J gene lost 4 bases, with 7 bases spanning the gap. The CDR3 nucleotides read TGTGCCAGCAGCTTAGGGGGAGTCACCGGGGAGCTGTTTTTT. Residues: CASSLGGVTGELFF.

The CDR3: CASSLSFVGGTRETQYF. The CDR3 DNA sequence: TGTGCCAGCAGTTTATCTTTCGTTGGGGGGACTAGAGAGACCCAGTACTTC. The chain carries TRBV27 and TRBJ2-5, with 8 bases fitting TRBD2. V lost 0 bases to trimming and J lost 4 bases; unmatched junction nucleotides: 10. This CDR3 contains 17 residues. Germline V lookup: CDR1 MNHEY, CDR2 SMNVEV (reference sequence).

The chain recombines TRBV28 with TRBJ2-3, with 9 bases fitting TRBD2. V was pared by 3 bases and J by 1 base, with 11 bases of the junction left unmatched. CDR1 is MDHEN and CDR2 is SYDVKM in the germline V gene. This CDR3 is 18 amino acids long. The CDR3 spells CASSFLRASGIRTDTQYF. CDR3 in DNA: TGTGCCAGCAGTTTCTTGCGCGCTAGCGGGATACGCACAGATACGCAGTATTTT.

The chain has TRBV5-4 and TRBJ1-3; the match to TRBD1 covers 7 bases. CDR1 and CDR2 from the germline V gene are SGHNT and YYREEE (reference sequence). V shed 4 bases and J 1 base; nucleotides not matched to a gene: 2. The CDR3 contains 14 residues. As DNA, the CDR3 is TGTGCCAGCAGCATACAGGGGTCTGGAAACACCATATATTTT. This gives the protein CASSIQGSGNTIYF.

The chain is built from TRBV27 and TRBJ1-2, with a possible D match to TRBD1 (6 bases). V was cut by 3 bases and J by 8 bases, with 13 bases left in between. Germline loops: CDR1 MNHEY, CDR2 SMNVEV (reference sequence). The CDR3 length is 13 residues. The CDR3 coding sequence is TGTGCCAGCAGTTTTGGGAGGGGGGGAGGCTACACCTTC. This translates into CASSFGRGGGYTF.

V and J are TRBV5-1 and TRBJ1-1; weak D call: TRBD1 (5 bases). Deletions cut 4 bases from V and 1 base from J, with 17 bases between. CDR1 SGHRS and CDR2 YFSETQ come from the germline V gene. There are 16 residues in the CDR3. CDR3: CASSMDGRGRNTEAFF. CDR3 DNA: TGCGCCAGCAGCATGGACGGTAGGGGAAGGAACACTGAAGCTTTCTTT.

The CDR3 bases are TGTGCCAGCAGCTTAGTTGGGACTAGCACAGATACGCAGTATTTT. It is translated as CASSLVGTSTDTQYF. The V and J genes are TRBV7-2 and TRBJ2-3, with D possibly TRBD2 on 6 matching bases. This CDR3 is 15 amino acids long. The germline V and J ends were trimmed by 1 base and 0 bases, with 8 bases remaining between them. Germline V gene lookup returns CDR1 SGHTA and CDR2 FQGNSA. Variable domain in full (rest from reference TRBV7-2 and TRBJ2-3): GAGVSQSPSNKVTEKGKDVELRCDPISGHTALYWYRQSLGQGLEFLIYFQGNSAPDKSGLPSDRFSAERTGGSVSTLTIQRTQQEDSAVYLCASSLVGTSTDTQYFGPGTRLTVL.

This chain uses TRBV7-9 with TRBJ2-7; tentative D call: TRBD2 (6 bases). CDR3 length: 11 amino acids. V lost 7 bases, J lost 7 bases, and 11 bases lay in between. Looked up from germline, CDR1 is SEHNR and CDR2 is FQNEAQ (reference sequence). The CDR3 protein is CASTRDWEQYF. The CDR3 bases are TGTGCCAGCACCCGGGACTGGGAGCAGTACTTC.

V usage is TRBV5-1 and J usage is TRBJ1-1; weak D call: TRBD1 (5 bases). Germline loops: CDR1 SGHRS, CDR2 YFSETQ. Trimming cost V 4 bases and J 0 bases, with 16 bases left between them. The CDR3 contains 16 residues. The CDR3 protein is CASSKTVLVMNTEAFF. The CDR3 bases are TGCGCCAGCAGCAAGACAGTCTTAGTAATGAACACTGAAGCTTTCTTT.

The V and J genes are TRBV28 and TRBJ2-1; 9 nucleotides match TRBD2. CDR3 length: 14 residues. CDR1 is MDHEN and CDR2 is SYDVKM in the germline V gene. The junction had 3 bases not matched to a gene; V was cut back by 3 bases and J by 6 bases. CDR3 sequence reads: CASSLRGGANEQFF. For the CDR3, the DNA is TGTGCCAGCAGTTTGCGGGGGGGCGCCAATGAGCAGTTCTTC.

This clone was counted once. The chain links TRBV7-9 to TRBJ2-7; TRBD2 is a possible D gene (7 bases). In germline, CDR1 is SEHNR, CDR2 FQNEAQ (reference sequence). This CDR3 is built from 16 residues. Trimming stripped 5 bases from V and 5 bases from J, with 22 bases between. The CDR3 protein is CASSAIGGALLDEQYF. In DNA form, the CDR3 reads TGTGCCAGCAGCGCGATTGGGGGGGCCCTCCTGGACGAGCAGTACTTC.

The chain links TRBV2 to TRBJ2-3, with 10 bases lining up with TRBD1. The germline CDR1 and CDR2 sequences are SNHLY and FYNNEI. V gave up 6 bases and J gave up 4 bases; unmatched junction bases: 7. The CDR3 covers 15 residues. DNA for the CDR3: TGTGCCAGCAGGCAAACCGGGACAGGGGCAGATACGCAGTATTTT. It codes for CASRQTGTGADTQYF. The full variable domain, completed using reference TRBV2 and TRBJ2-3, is EPEVTQTPSHQVTQMGQEVILRCVPISNHLYFYWYRQILGQKVEFLVSFYNNEISEKSEIFDDQFSVERPDGSNFTLKIRSTKLEDSAMYFCASRQTGTGADTQYFGPGTRLTVL.

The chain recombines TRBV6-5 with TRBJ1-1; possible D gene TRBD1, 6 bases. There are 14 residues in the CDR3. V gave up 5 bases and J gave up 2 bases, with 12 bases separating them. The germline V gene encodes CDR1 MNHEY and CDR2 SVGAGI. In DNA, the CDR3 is TGTGCCAGCAGTACCCAGGACAGAAACACTGAAGCTTTCTTT. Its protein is CASSTQDRNTEAFF.

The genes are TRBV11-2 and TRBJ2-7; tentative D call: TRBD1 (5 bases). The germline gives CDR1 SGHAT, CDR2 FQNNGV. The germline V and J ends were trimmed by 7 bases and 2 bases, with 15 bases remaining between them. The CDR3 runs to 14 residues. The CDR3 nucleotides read TGTGCCAGCACCCCTCAGCCAGGGACCTACGAGCAGTACTTC. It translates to CASTPQPGTYEQYF.